This TCR beta chain was sequenced during a study of Graves' ophthalmopathy and Graves' hyperthyroidism. The evidence that diagnosis relied on was clinical symptoms, serum thyroxine, TRAb, thyroid ultrasound and orbital computed tomography. TCR beta CDR3 regions were amplified from RNA transcripts. RT-PCR with HTBI primers came first, then second-round multiplex PCR. TCRdb passed the multiplex PCR reads through MiXCR, listing each CDR3 protein once. The sample has roughly 350,000 distinct CDR3 sequences, about a sixth seen once; the top ten hold roughly 2.4%. This clonotype was recorded many times. The TCR sequence derives from an adult woman with stable Graves' hyperthyroidism. Sequenced input: peripheral blood.

The CDR3 protein is CASIQGWSGELFF. For the CDR3, the DNA is TGTGCCAGTATTCAGGGATGGAGCGGGGAGCTGTTTTTT. V gene TRBV19 combines with J gene TRBJ2-2; D perhaps matches TRBD1 (5 bases). The germline CDR1 and CDR2 sequences are LNHDA and SQIVND (reference sequence). V lost 7 bases to trimming and J lost 7 bases, with 13 bases between them. The CDR3 is 13 residues long.